These 27 T cell receptor beta chains were sequenced from one sample in a study of T cells of healthy individuals (dated by TCRdb to between 2018 and 2020). The library was produced with 5' RACE. Sequencing was performed on an Illumina MiSeq. In-frame beta chains were kept once TCRdb had trimmed the public reads at Q25 with fastp and called clones with MiXCR. Entries are consolidated by CDR3 protein sequence, retaining the most common genes and DNA. Present in this sample are fewer than 70,000 distinct CDR3 sequences, about 14% of which were seen just once. The biggest ten clones account for roughly 15% of the sample. Receptor source: a human donor in good health.

The sample holds a few counts of this clonotype. J is TRBJ1-1 and V is TRBV12-3 or TRBV12-4; 7 positions match TRBD1. The CDR3 contains 12 residues. Trimming at V came to 10 bases and at J to 1 base, leaving 3 bases not matched to a gene. The CDR3 sequence is CATRQGNTEAFF. CDR3 nucleotide sequence: TGTGCCACCCGACAGGGGAACACTGAAGCTTTCTTT.

The chain employs TRBV20-1 and TRBJ2-7, with D uncertain. Trimming removed 5 bases at V and 0 bases at J, with 11 bases between. CDR1 DFQATT and CDR2 SNEGSKA come from the germline V gene (reference sequence). The CDR3 has 13 residues. The CDR3 sequence: CSAVTSSSYEQYF. CDR3 bases: TGCAGTGCTGTCACATCGAGCTCCTACGAGCAGTACTTC.

Only a few counts were recorded for this clonotype. CDR3 loop: CASALSNQPQHF. CDR3 bases: TGTGCCAGCGCGTTGAGCAATCAGCCCCAGCATTTT. The chain carries TRBV5-8 and TRBJ1-5; D is undetermined. The germline V gene encodes CDR1 SGHTS and CDR2 YDEGEE. The CDR3 totals 12 residues. V was trimmed by 7 bases and J by 1 base, leaving 6 bases between them.

The chain carries TRBV6-5 and TRBJ1-2; D uncertain. CDR3 length: 15 amino acids. V lost 6 bases to trimming and J lost 2 bases, with 16 bases between them. Germline loops: CDR1 MNHEY, CDR2 SVGAGI. The CDR3 sequence: CASRRASQANYGYTF. As DNA, the CDR3 is TGTGCCAGCAGAAGGGCGAGTCAGGCAAACTATGGCTACACCTTC.

Many counts were recorded for this clonotype. The J gene is TRBJ1-4, the V gene TRBV7-9; no clear D. The CDR3 covers 14 residues. The germline CDR1 and CDR2 sequences are SEHNR and FQNEAQ (reference sequence). The V end was cut by 1 base, the J end by 8 bases, with 11 bases between. In nucleotides, the CDR3 is TGTGCCAGCAGCTTAGTCTCTCAAAGCGAAAAACTGTTTTTT. It yields the protein CASSLVSQSEKLFF.

The gene calls are TRBV2 and TRBJ1-1, with a tentative D call TRBD1 (5 bases). The CDR3 sequence is 14 residues long. V was cut by 2 bases and J by 4 bases, with 11 bases left in between. The germline gives CDR1 SNHLY, CDR2 FYNNEI. CDR3 sequence: CASSELGRGTEAFF. The CDR3 DNA follows: TGTGCCAGCAGTGAACTGGGGAGGGGCACTGAAGCTTTCTTT.

This clonotype was counted at least ten times. This chain connects TRBV4-1 to TRBJ1-1; maybe TRBD1 (5 bases). V was shortened by 4 bases and J by 6 bases, with 18 bases between the two germline ends. Looked up from germline, CDR1 is MGHRA and CDR2 is YSYEKL. The length of the CDR3 is 15 residues. The CDR3 reads CASSPHSFTGPEAFF. In DNA, the CDR3 is TGCGCCAGCAGCCCGCACTCTTTTACGGGGCCTGAAGCTTTCTTT.

This clonotype was counted ten times or more. The chain has TRBV21-1 and TRBJ1-1. TRBV21-1 is given as a pseudogene. CDR3 length: 13 residues. The CDR3 DNA follows: TGTGCCCCCGCGAGTTGGAAGGGTCCTGAAGCTTTCTTT. Translated, it gives CAPASWKGPEAFF.

This clonotype appeared many times. The rearrangement uses TRBV9 and TRBJ2-7; tentatively, D is TRBD2 (6 bases). The CDR3 extends over 15 amino acids. The germline V gene has CDR1 SGDLS and CDR2 YYNGEE. Trimming shortened V by 0 bases and J by 1 base, and 11 bases separated the two germline ends. The CDR3 DNA reads TGTGCCAGCAGCGTAGCCTCGGGGGAGTCCTACGAGCAGTACTTC. It specifies CASSVASGESYEQYF. Based on the CDR3 plus reference TRBV9 and TRBJ2-7, the full variable domain is DSGVTQTPKHLITATGQRVTLRCSPRSGDLSVYWYQQSLDQGLQFLIQYYNGEERAKGNILERFSAQQFPDLHSELNLSSLELGDSALYFCASSVASGESYEQYFGPGTRLTVT.

The sample holds one count of this clonotype. The chain links TRBV5-6 to TRBJ2-1, with a weak D call TRBD1 (6 bases). The V gene lost 4 bases and the J gene lost 11 bases, with 13 bases spanning the gap. The CDR3 has 12 amino acids. Germline V gives CDR1 SGHDT, CDR2 YYEEEE. The CDR3 nucleotides are TGTGCCAGCAGCACACAGGGTGGTAAGCAGTTCTTC. Translation gives CASSTQGGKQFF.

This clonotype occurred a few times. This chain joins TRBV11-2 and TRBJ2-7; D ambiguous. The CDR3 loop spans 12 amino acids. Trimming cost V 6 bases and J 6 bases, with 12 bases left between them. Germline V gene lookup returns CDR1 SGHAT and CDR2 FQNNGV. CDR3 residues: CASSFISSEQYF. DNA of the CDR3: TGTGCCAGCAGTTTTATATCAAGCGAGCAGTACTTC.

This clonotype occurred a few times. The J gene is TRBJ1-1, the V gene TRBV7-9; D is uncertain. Looked up from germline, CDR1 is SEHNR and CDR2 is FQNEAQ (reference sequence). CDR3 size: 13 residues. Trimming shortened V by 2 bases and J by 3 bases, and 7 bases separated the two germline ends. The CDR3 loop is CASSLRLDTEAFF. The CDR3 DNA sequence: TGTGCCAGCAGCTTACGCCTGGACACTGAAGCTTTCTTT.

This clonotype has just a few counts. This chain connects TRBV7-2 to TRBJ2-7; 11 nucleotides align to TRBD2. With 5 bases clipped from V and 6 bases from J, the junction kept 6 bases outside the gene matches. Germline CDR1 SGHTA, CDR2 FQGNSA. The CDR3 sequence is 14 residues long. The CDR3 spells CASSLGLAVREQYF. The CDR3 DNA follows: TGTGCCAGCAGCCTGGGACTAGCGGTGCGCGAGCAGTACTTC.

This clonotype was seen many times. V and J are TRBV20-1 and TRBJ2-1, with 9 bases lining up with TRBD1. Germline CDR1 DFQATT, CDR2 SNEGSKA (reference sequence). This CDR3 contains 14 residues. Germline trimming cut 2 bases from V and 7 bases from J; bases unmatched to any gene: 6. The CDR3 reads CSARPPGTGNEQFF. The CDR3 DNA reads as TGCAGTGCTAGACCCCCCGGGACAGGGAATGAGCAGTTCTTC.

There are many counts of this clonotype. V usage is TRBV6-6 and J usage is TRBJ2-3; 9 nucleotides line up with TRBD2. V gave up 5 bases and J gave up 1 base; unmatched junction bases: 13. Germline V gene data show CDR1 as MNHNY and CDR2 as SVGAGI (reference sequence). The CDR3 loop spans 18 amino acids. The CDR3 spells CASSIPGLASGGTDTQYF. CDR3 nucleotides: TGTGCCAGCAGTATTCCAGGGTTGGCTAGCGGGGGCACAGATACGCAGTATTTT.

This clonotype was seen only a few times. The chain employs TRBV29-1 and TRBJ2-1; D is ambiguous. This CDR3 is built from 10 residues. The germline CDR1 and CDR2 sequences are SQVTM and ANQGSEA. Trimming stripped 4 bases from V and 8 bases from J, with 6 bases between. The CDR3 coding sequence is TGCAGCGTTGTCCGTGATGAGCAGTTCTTC. Its translation is CSVVRDEQFF.

The sample holds many counts of this clonotype. The chain couples TRBV23-1 to TRBJ2-3, with a weak D call TRBD1 (5 bases). TRBV23-1 is annotated as an ORF whose role is uncertain. V was trimmed by 3 bases and J by 5 bases, leaving 21 bases between them. The CDR3 has 17 amino acids. CDR3 amino acids: CASSHHCGHLQGDTQYF. In DNA, the CDR3 is TGCGCCAGCAGTCACCACTGCGGACACCTTCAAGGAGATACGCAGTATTTT.

V gene TRBV6-1 combines with J gene TRBJ2-7, with 13 bases aligning to TRBD2. The ends lost 2 bases at V and 5 bases at J; junction bases unmatched: 6. Germline V gene sequence: CDR1 MNHNS, CDR2 SASEGT. CDR3 length: 16 residues. This CDR3 is CASSETGLAGDDEQYF. The CDR3 DNA sequence: TGTGCCAGCAGTGAAACCGGACTAGCGGGAGACGACGAGCAGTACTTC.

The genes are TRBV20-1 and TRBJ2-3; D unclear. V was shortened by 4 bases and J by 6 bases, with 17 bases between the two germline ends. Germline CDR1 reads DFQATT; CDR2 reads SNEGSKA (reference sequence). This CDR3 region has 14 residues. The CDR3 here is CSATHPGFADTQYF. The CDR3 DNA reads TGCAGTGCTACTCACCCCGGGTTCGCGGATACGCAGTATTTT.

V and J are TRBV6-6 and TRBJ2-3; D perhaps matches TRBD2 (5 bases). V was trimmed by 2 bases and J by 2 bases, leaving 8 bases between them. CDR1 and CDR2 (germline): MNHNY, SVGAGI (reference sequence). This CDR3 contains 14 residues. The CDR3, as DNA: TGTGCCAGCAGTTACCTCCTAGCCACAGATACGCAGTATTTT. It yields the protein CASSYLLATDTQYF.

The table lists this clonotype with many counts. V and J are TRBV12-3 or TRBV12-4 and TRBJ2-2, with TRBD1 as a possible D gene (5 bases). The CDR3 totals 15 residues. The ends were cut back, 8 bases at V and 6 bases at J, with 19 bases in the middle. The CDR3 sequence is CASGRGLKGPGELFF. Written as DNA, the CDR3 is TGTGCCAGCGGAAGGGGTCTAAAAGGACCCGGGGAGCTGTTTTTT.

V gene TRBV9 combines with J gene TRBJ2-3; no reliable D call. The V gene's germline CDR1 is SGDLS and CDR2 YYNGEE. The CDR3 is 15 residues long. V dropped 0 bases and J dropped 2 bases, with 10 bases sitting between them. The CDR3 DNA sequence: TGTGCCAGCAGCGTAGGGTCGCTTTTCACAGATACGCAGTATTTT. It is translated as CASSVGSLFTDTQYF.

This clonotype appeared many times. The V call is TRBV20-1, the J call TRBJ2-3, with 16 bases matching TRBD2. The CDR3 totals 18 residues. Germline V gives CDR1 DFQATT, CDR2 SNEGSKA (reference sequence). The V segment lost 5 bases and the J segment 1 base; nucleotides outside the gene matches: 9. The CDR3 loop is CSAAPGLAGGRGTDTQYF. CDR3 sequence (DNA): TGCAGTGCTGCCCCGGGACTAGCGGGGGGGCGTGGCACAGATACGCAGTATTTT.

V usage is TRBV7-3 and J usage is TRBJ1-1; the D gene is possibly TRBD1 (5 bases). There are 15 residues in the CDR3. Germline V gene lookup returns CDR1 SGHTA and CDR2 FQGTGA. V lost 4 bases to trimming and J lost 0 bases, with 12 bases between them. The CDR3 region is CASSSWGEVNTEAFF. In DNA, the CDR3 is TGTGCCAGCAGCTCTTGGGGGGAGGTGAACACTGAAGCTTTCTTT.

The V call is TRBV4-1, the J call TRBJ2-7; 8 nucleotides line up with TRBD2. The germline V gene encodes CDR1 MGHRA and CDR2 YSYEKL. With V trimmed by 2 bases and J by 13 bases, 13 bases remained unmatched. The CDR3 contains 14 residues. This CDR3 is CASSQTSVAGGEYF. The CDR3 nucleotides read TGCGCCAGCAGCCAAACTTCGGTGGCGGGGGGCGAATACTTC.

Many counts were recorded for this clonotype. The CDR3 sequence is CAISTGFDTEAFF. DNA of the CDR3: TGTGCCATCAGTACAGGGTTTGACACTGAAGCTTTCTTT. This rearrangement joins TRBV10-3 to TRBJ1-1, with D perhaps TRBD1 (6 bases). The CDR3 has 13 residues. Trimming pared 5 bases from V and 3 bases from J, leaving 10 bases between. Germline values: CDR1 ENHRY, CDR2 SYGVKD.

In this sample, this clonotype turned up many times. The chain carries TRBV7-6 and TRBJ2-3; 7 bases are shared with TRBD1. Unmatched junction bases numbered 5, after V lost 6 bases and J lost 2 bases. The CDR3 is 14 amino acids. The germline V gene encodes CDR1 SGHVS and CDR2 FNYEAQ. For the CDR3, the DNA is TGTGCCAGCAGGGAGACAGGGCCCACAGATACGCAGTATTTT. It translates to CASRETGPTDTQYF.